This is a list of T cell receptor beta chains from one sample in a study of CD8 T cells in Susac syndrome. Each CDR3 protein gets one entry after TCRdb re-called the immunoSEQ multiplex PCR reads with MiXCR. This table holds about 190,000 distinct CDR3 sequences, roughly 94% found once. The sample consisted of CD8+ T cells from PBMCs. The origin of the receptors is a human donor with Susac syndrome. Both conserved end residues are part of each CDR3. The D gene is left open where the match is weak. Clone sizes are given selectively: once, few, many, or a class where the clone is expanded.

j_call	d_call	clone_size	v_call	cdr3_nt	cdr3_aa
TRBJ2-5	NA	NA	TRBV25-1	TGTGCCAGCAGTGAATGGCGGCAAGAGACCCAGTACTTC	CASSEWRQETQYF
TRBJ2-7	TRBD1	NA	TRBV24-1	TGTGCCACCAGTGACCCAGGACAGGGGCAGTACGAGCAGTACTTC	CATSDPGQGQYEQYF
TRBJ1-3	NA	NA	TRBV12-3/TRBV12-4	TGTGCCAGCACCCTGGGCTCTGGAAACACCATATATTTT	CASTLGSGNTIYF
TRBJ2-3	NA	NA	TRBV29-1	TGCAGCGTTGTAGGTCAGGGCGGAGGCACAGATACGCAGTATTTT	CSVVGQGGGTDTQYF
TRBJ2-1	NA	NA	TRBV27	TGTGCCAGCAGTCACCGGACCGGCAATGAGCAGTTCTTC	CASSHRTGNEQFF
TRBJ2-3	NA	NA	TRBV28	TGTGCCAGCAGTTTCTCCATCACGCTGGCACGCACAGATACGCAGTATTTT	CASSFSITLARTDTQYF
TRBJ2-7	TRBD2	NA	TRBV7-9	TGTGCCAGCAGCTTTGCACTAGCGGGGAGGAACGAGCAGTACTTC	CASSFALAGRNEQYF
TRBJ2-1	TRBD2	NA	TRBV2	TGTGCCAGCAGGGCTACTAGCGGGACGCCCCGCAATGAGCAGTTCTTC	CASRATSGTPRNEQFF
TRBJ1-2	TRBD1	NA	TRBV30	TGTGCCTGGACCGACAGGGAGGGTGGCTACACCTTC	CAWTDREGGYTF
TRBJ2-5	NA	NA	TRBV20-1	TGCAGTGCTAGGGGGGCCTCTCATGAGACCCAGTACTTC	CSARGASHETQYF
TRBJ2-5	TRBD2	NA	TRBV5-1	TGCGCCAGCAGCGCCGGGACTAGCGAAAAAGAGACCCAGTACTTC	CASSAGTSEKETQYF
TRBJ2-1	NA	NA	TRBV19	TGTGCCAGTAGTAAGCTGGCCAGGGACAATGAGCAGTTCTTC	CASSKLARDNEQFF
TRBJ2-5	TRBD1	once	TRBV9	TGTGCCAGCAAGCCCGGGACAGGGGAGACCCAGTACTTC	CASKPGTGETQYF
TRBJ2-2	NA	NA	TRBV4-1	TGCGCCAGCAGCCAAGTTAGGCAAAACACCGGGGAGCTGTTTTTT	CASSQVRQNTGELFF
TRBJ2-5	TRBD2	NA	TRBV20-1	TGCAGTGCTAGAAGGCTAGCGGGGGGTCAAGAGACCCAGTACTTC	CSARRLAGGQETQYF
TRBJ1-1	TRBD1	NA	TRBV7-9	TGTGCCAGCAGCTTACCAGCCGGGACAGGGAACATGAACACTGAAGCTTTCTTT	CASSLPAGTGNMNTEAFF
TRBJ2-7	NA	NA	TRBV5-1	TGCGCCAGCAGCTTGTTAGGGGTGGACGAGCAGTACTTC	CASSLLGVDEQYF
TRBJ2-7	TRBD2	NA	TRBV7-9	TGTGCCAGCAGCTTAGTTTCGGGACTAGCCGTCCACGAGCAGTACTTC	CASSLVSGLAVHEQYF
TRBJ1-4	NA	NA	TRBV19	TGTGCCAGTCGGGAGACGGTACATGAAAAACTGTTTTTT	CASRETVHEKLFF
TRBJ2-7	TRBD2	NA	TRBV7-9	TGTGCCAGCAGTTATCCGGGAGGGGTCTACGAGCAGTACTTC	CASSYPGGVYEQYF
TRBJ2-7	TRBD2	NA	TRBV29-1	TGCAGCGTTATGGGACTAGCGGGAGGGTACGAGCAGTACTTC	CSVMGLAGGYEQYF
TRBJ2-4	TRBD2	NA	TRBV20-1	TGCAGTGCTAGAGATTTAGGTGCGGGAGCAAACATTCAGTACTTC	CSARDLGAGANIQYF
TRBJ2-7	NA	NA	TRBV7-6	TGTGCCAGCAGCTTAGAACGGACCTCCTACGAGCAGTACTTC	CASSLERTSYEQYF
TRBJ2-1	NA	NA	TRBV7-9	TGTGCCAGCAGCTTAGCAGTGGTGAATGAGCAGTTCTTC	CASSLAVVNEQFF
TRBJ2-7	TRBD2	NA	TRBV7-9	TGTGCCAGCAGCTCCTCAGCGGGAAGCTACGAGCAGTACTTC	CASSSSAGSYEQYF
TRBJ1-2	NA	NA	TRBV4-1	TGCGCCAGCAGCCAAGATTCAGGGGACTATGGCTACACCTTC	CASSQDSGDYGYTF
TRBJ2-3	TRBD2	NA	TRBV20-1	TGCAGTGCTAGCGACTACCGGGAGGACCCTTCTAGCACAGATACGCAGTATTTT	CSASDYREDPSSTDTQYF
TRBJ1-2	TRBD1	NA	TRBV7-9	TGTGCCAGCAGCGAAGGACAGGGGTGGTTAGGCTACACCTTC	CASSEGQGWLGYTF
TRBJ2-7	NA	NA	TRBV6-1	TGTGCCAGCAGTGAAGCGCTACAATGGGGCTCCTACGAGCAGTACTTC	CASSEALQWGSYEQYF
TRBJ1-2	NA	NA	TRBV5-1	TGCGCCAGCAGCTTGGGTCAGGGTTTGCATGGCTACACCTTC	CASSLGQGLHGYTF
TRBJ1-4	NA	NA	TRBV7-8	TGTGCCAGCAAACCGTCAACAGATGCAACTAATGAAAAACTGTTTTTT	CASKPSTDATNEKLFF
TRBJ1-1	TRBD1	NA	TRBV4-1	TGCGCCAGCAACCAAGGGACAGATTATGAAGCTTTCTTT	CASNQGTDYEAFF
TRBJ1-2	NA	NA	TRBV9	TGTGCCAGCAGCGTAGATGGGGGCTTTGGCTATGGCTACACCTTC	CASSVDGGFGYGYTF
TRBJ2-3	NA	NA	TRBV2	TGTGCCAGCAGTTCCTACAGGGCAGATACGCAGTATTTT	CASSSYRADTQYF
TRBJ2-1	TRBD2	NA	TRBV20-1	TGCAGTGCCCTTCCCGGGACTAGCCGGGAAGGGTCCTACAATGAGCAGTTCTTC	CSALPGTSREGSYNEQFF
TRBJ1-5	NA	NA	TRBV12-3/TRBV12-4	TGTGCCAGCAGTTTAGCGCTGGGGGCCTATCAGCCCCAGCATTTT	CASSLALGAYQPQHF
TRBJ2-1	NA	NA	TRBV19	TGTGCCAGTAGTTCCGGGACTCGCTACAATGAGCAGTTCTTC	CASSSGTRYNEQFF
TRBJ2-2	NA	NA	TRBV9	TGTGCCAGCAGCGTAGGGGGGCAGGAGCTGTTTTTT	CASSVGGQELFF
TRBJ1-5	TRBD1	once	TRBV3-1	TGTGCCAGCAGCCAAGAAGGGGGCAGGCAGCCCCAGCATTTT	CASSQEGGRQPQHF
TRBJ2-1	TRBD2	NA	TRBV2	TGTGCCAGAAGACTAGCGGGTGAGCAGTTCTTC	CARRLAGEQFF
TRBJ1-5	TRBD1	NA	TRBV4-1	TGCGCCAGCAGCCAAGATCCCCTACAGGGGGCCGGTCAGCCCCAGCATTTT	CASSQDPLQGAGQPQHF
TRBJ2-1	NA	NA	TRBV2	TGTGCCAGTGGCCCCGCGGGGGAGCAGTTCTTC	CASGPAGEQFF
TRBJ2-2	NA	NA	TRBV5-4	TGTGCCAGCAGCTTGGACCAGCGGACGAACACCGGGGAGCTGTTTTTT	CASSLDQRTNTGELFF
TRBJ1-2	NA	NA	TRBV27	TGTGCCAGCAGTTTGTCCAAAACTAACTATGGCTACACCTTC	CASSLSKTNYGYTF
TRBJ1-1	TRBD1	NA	TRBV5-6	TGTGCCAGCAGCTGGGGACAGACGAACACTGAAGCTTTCTTT	CASSWGQTNTEAFF
TRBJ2-2	NA	NA	TRBV11-1	TGTGCCAGCAGCCTTCGAATGGGGGAGAACCCCCTCTTCGCGAACACCGGGGAGCTGTTTTTT	CASSLRMGENPLFANTGELFF
TRBJ1-2	NA	once	TRBV5-6	TGTGCCAGCAGCTCGACCGGGACAAACTATGGCTACACCTTC	CASSSTGTNYGYTF
TRBJ2-4	TRBD2	few	TRBV12-3/TRBV12-4	TGTGCCAGTTCGGGGGGGGGAATAGCCAAAAACATTCAGTACTTC	CASSGGGIAKNIQYF
TRBJ2-2	NA	once	TRBV6-5	TGTGCCTGTTCCAGGGTCGCCGGGGAGCTGTTTTTT	CACSRVAGELFF
TRBJ1-2	NA	NA	TRBV30	TGTGCCTGGAGTGGCCCAGCTGGCTACACCTTC	CAWSGPAGYTF
TRBJ2-2	NA	NA	TRBV29-1	TGCAGCGTTGCAGGGATCGCCGGGGAGCTGTTTTTT	CSVAGIAGELFF
TRBJ1-1	NA	NA	TRBV15	TGTGCCACCAGCAGGACAGCCGGGACAAGCATGAACACTGAAGCTTTCTTT	CATSRTAGTSMNTEAFF
TRBJ2-1	NA	NA	TRBV24-1	TGTGCCACCAGTGCTCCCGCTGTAGGGTTCGGTGAGCAGTTCTTC	CATSAPAVGFGEQFF
TRBJ1-1	NA	NA	TRBV29-1	TGCAGCGTTCCCGAGCCCGAAGCTTTCTTT	CSVPEPEAFF
TRBJ1-1	TRBD1	NA	TRBV29-1	TGCAGCTTACGGCAGGGGGCGCGAACTGAAGCTTTCTTT	CSLRQGARTEAFF